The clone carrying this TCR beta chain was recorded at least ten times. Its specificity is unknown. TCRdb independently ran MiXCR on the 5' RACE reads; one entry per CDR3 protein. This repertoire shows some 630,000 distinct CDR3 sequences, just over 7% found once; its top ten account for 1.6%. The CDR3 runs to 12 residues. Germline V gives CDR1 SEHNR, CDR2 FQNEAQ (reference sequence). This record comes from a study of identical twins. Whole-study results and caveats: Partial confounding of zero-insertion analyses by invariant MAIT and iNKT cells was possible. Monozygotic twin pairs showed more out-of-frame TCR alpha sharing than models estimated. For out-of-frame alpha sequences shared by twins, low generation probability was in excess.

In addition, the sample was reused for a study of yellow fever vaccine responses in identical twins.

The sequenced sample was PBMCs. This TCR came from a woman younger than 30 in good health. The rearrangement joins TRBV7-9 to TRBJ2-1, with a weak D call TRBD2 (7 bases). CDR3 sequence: CAVPGGGLEQFF. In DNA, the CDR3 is TGTGCTGTCCCGGGCGGGGGCTTGGAGCAGTTCTTC.